The 11 T cell receptor beta chains below were found in one sample sequenced in a study of T cell responses to AZD1222 COVID-19 vaccine. The assay was immunoSEQ multiplex PCR, and TCRdb's table has in-frame clones only and misses some. The sample records about 100,000 clones, approximately 90% being singletons. The sample here was peripheral blood, taken 28 days after the second AZD1222 dose. The receptors were sampled from an adult who received the AZD1222 COVID-19 vaccine.

This clone occurred once. Since the CDR3 does not end with the conserved phenylalanine or tryptophan, this likely comes from a read error. The CDR3 DNA sequence: TGTGCCTGGAGTGTAGGTCAGGGGAGCTATGGCTACACCCTC. This encodes CAWSVGQGSYGYTL. V gene TRBV30 combines with J gene TRBJ1-2; TRBD1 might be the D (6 bases). V was clipped by 0 bases and J by 4 bases, with 12 bases between them. Looked up from germline, CDR1 is GTSNPN and CDR2 is SVGIG (reference sequence). The CDR3 is 14 amino acids.

J is TRBJ2-7 and V is TRBV3-1 (or the pseudogene TRBV3-2); no reliable D call. The V gene lost 4 bases and the J gene lost 0 bases, with 13 bases spanning the gap. The length of the CDR3 is 15 residues. Germline values: CDR1 LGHDT, CDR2 YNNKEL (reference sequence). CDR3 DNA: TGTGCCAGCAGCCCCACGCTGGCAAGCTCCTACGAGCAGTACTTC. It yields the protein CASSPTLASSYEQYF.

This chain joins TRBV14 and TRBJ2-7; possible D gene TRBD1, 6 bases. Trimming pared 2 bases from V and 0 bases from J, leaving 14 bases between. Germline V gene sequence: CDR1 SGHDN, CDR2 FVKESK. CDR3 length: 16 residues. Here the CDR3 DNA reads TGTGCCAGCAGCCAAACCGGGACAAGTAGCTCCTACGAGCAGTACTTC. Encoded protein: CASSQTGTSSSYEQYF.

The chain joins TRBV10-3 to TRBJ1-3; no firm D call. The CDR3 runs to 16 residues. Germline V gene data show CDR1 as ENHRY and CDR2 as SYGVKD. V was shortened by 0 bases and J by 8 bases, with 17 bases between the two germline ends. The CDR3 DNA reads as TGTGCCATCAGTGAGTCGAAGTCCCCTTCTGGCGACACCATATATTTT. It is translated as CAISESKSPSGDTIYF.

The chain combines TRBV7-2 with TRBJ2-1, with TRBD2 identical over 7 bases. Germline trimming cut 5 bases from V and 1 base from J; bases unmatched to any gene: 5. The germline V gene has CDR1 SGHTA and CDR2 FQGNSA. This CDR3 comprises 15 residues. CDR3: CASSRGLESYNEQFF. The CDR3 DNA follows: TGTGCCAGCAGCAGAGGACTAGAGTCCTACAATGAGCAGTTCTTC.

This clone was seen a few times. The rearrangement links TRBV10-3 to TRBJ2-6, with D hard to call. CDR3 size: 14 residues. Germline CDR1 reads ENHRY; CDR2 reads SYGVKD. V lost 3 bases, J lost 0 bases, and 3 bases lay in between. The chain's CDR3 is CAISDSSGANVLTF. Written as DNA, the CDR3 is TGTGCCATCAGTGACTCCTCTGGGGCCAACGTCCTGACTTTC.

The chain uses TRBV5-6 and TRBJ1-5; D remains unclear. The V and J ends lost 6 bases and 0 bases respectively, with 13 bases between them. Germline V gene data show CDR1 as SGHDT and CDR2 as YYEEEE. CDR3 size: 15 residues. CDR3 loop: CASTAGLYSNQPQHF. The CDR3 DNA reads as TGTGCCAGCACCGCAGGATTATATAGCAATCAGCCCCAGCATTTT. Full variable domain (remainder filled in from reference TRBV5-6 and TRBJ1-5): DAGVTQSPTHLIKTRGQQVTLRCSPKSGHDTVSWYQQALGQGPQFIFQYYEEEERQRGNFPDRFSGHQFPNYSSELNVNALLLGDSALYLCASTAGLYSNQPQHFGDGTRLSIL.

J is TRBJ2-1 and V is TRBV9, with 7 positions matching TRBD1. Trimming removed 3 bases from V and 4 bases from J; junction bases left unmatched: 7. The CDR3 spans 15 residues. The germline V gene encodes CDR1 SGDLS and CDR2 YYNGEE. CDR3 residues: CASSGKGGRYNEQFF. CDR3 DNA sequence: TGTGCCAGCAGCGGAAAAGGGGGCCGTTACAATGAGCAGTTCTTC.

V gene TRBV10-3 combines with J gene TRBJ1-2; 8 bases map to TRBD1. The V and J ends lost 4 bases and 3 bases, in that order; junction bases with no gene match: 4. There are 14 residues in the CDR3. CDR1 ENHRY and CDR2 SYGVKD come from the germline V gene. CDR3 in amino acids: CAISGTGGDYGYTF. In nucleotides, the CDR3 is TGTGCCATCAGTGGTACAGGGGGTGACTATGGCTACACCTTC.

A word on this clone: The junction departs from germline at one end; a sequencing error may be responsible. The rearrangement joins TRBV10-3 to TRBJ1-1; D is unclear. The CDR3 is 13 amino acids. The germline CDR1 and CDR2 sequences are ENHRY and SYGVKD. In DNA form, the CDR3 reads TGTGCCATCAATGAGGGAGGCAACACTGAAGCTTTCTTT. This codes for CAINEGGNTEAFF.

This chain connects TRBV6-6 to TRBJ2-1, with 9 nucleotides matching TRBD1. V lost 5 bases to trimming and J lost 7 bases; unmatched junction nucleotides: 9. The germline gives CDR1 MNHNY, CDR2 SVGAGI (reference sequence). This CDR3 region has 15 residues. CDR3 loop: CASSTGQGDYNEQFF. In DNA form, the CDR3 reads TGTGCCAGCAGTACGGGACAGGGAGACTATAATGAGCAGTTCTTC.